These T cell receptor beta chains were read from a single sample in a study of control samples from healthy donors and cancer patients. Clones were read by immunoSEQ multiplex PCR, and TCRdb kept only the in-frame ones, dropping some. The top ten hold approximately 10% of the sample, which has approximately 140,000 clones, roughly 92% seen once. Material for sequencing was blood. The receptor set was obtained from a man aged 25-45 years in good health. CDR3s include the opening cysteine and the closing phenylalanine or tryptophan. D genes are given only for firm matches. The listing skips clone size in some rows; elsewhere it reads once, few, many or a size class.

d_gene	v_gene	abundance	j_gene	CDR3nt	CDR3aa
TRBD2	TRBV7-9	.	TRBJ2-3	TGTGCCAGCAGCCCTAGCGGGAGGAGTACAGATACGCAGTATTTT	CASSPSGRSTDTQYF
.	TRBV28	.	TRBJ2-5	TGTGCCAGCAGTGAGAAGGGTGTTCAGACCCAGTACTTC	CASSEKGVQTQYF
.	TRBV4-2	.	TRBJ2-7	TGTGCCAGCAGCCAAGCTTCAGCAGAGGACACCTACGAGCAGTACTTC	CASSQASAEDTYEQYF
.	TRBV3-1/TRBV3-2	.	TRBJ1-4	TGTGCCAGCAGCCAAGATCGGACGGTTAATGAAAAACTGTTTTTT	CASSQDRTVNEKLFF
.	TRBV29-1	.	TRBJ1-1	TGCAGCGTTGAAGGGACACTGAACACTGAAGCTTTCTTT	CSVEGTLNTEAFF
.	TRBV7-3	.	TRBJ2-1	TGTGCCAGCAGCTTTAAAGCGGGTTACAATGAGCAGTTCTTC	CASSFKAGYNEQFF
.	TRBV30	.	TRBJ1-1	TGTGCCTGGAGTACGTGGCACAAGAACACTGAAGCTTTCTTT	CAWSTWHKNTEAFF
TRBD2	TRBV19	.	TRBJ2-1	TGTGCCAGTGCCAAAGAACTAGCGGGGGCCTACAATGAGCAGTTCTTC	CASAKELAGAYNEQFF
.	TRBV5-1	once	TRBJ1-3	TGCGCCAGCAGCTTGGAGAGCTCTGGAAACACCATATATTTT	CASSLESSGNTIYF
.	TRBV20-1	.	TRBJ2-1	TGCAGTGCACCGGACGGGAATGAGCAGTTCTTC	CSAPDGNEQFF